The clone carrying this T cell receptor (beta chain) was detected a few times. The repertoire was sequenced with immunoSEQ multiplex PCR; TCRdb's copy has only in-frame clones and lacks some. The sample carries roughly 60,000 clones, approximately 86% recorded once. CDR3 length: 15 amino acids. Trimming pared 5 bases from V and 1 base from J, leaving 14 bases between. Germline V gene sequence: CDR1 MNHEY, CDR2 SVGEGT. This entry belongs to a study of blood T cell repertoires in COVID-19. Across the study: Samples came from the United States, Italy and Spain, spanning acute and convalescent COVID-19.

Sample: peripheral blood. The chain carries TRBV6-2 or TRBV6-3 and TRBJ1-1, with D possibly being TRBD1 (5 bases). This sequence was found in a human donor with acute or convalescent COVID-19. The donor label of this sample is uncertain. DNA for the CDR3: TGTGCCAGCAGTCGCCTGACAGTAAAGAACACTGAAGCTTTCTTT. Translation: CASSRLTVKNTEAFF.